Each of the 13 T cell receptor beta chains below was sequenced from the same sample in a study of OX40 agonist ivuxolimab in advanced cancers. Using immunoSEQ multiplex PCR, the repertoire was profiled, and TCRdb retains in-frame clones only, with some absent. The data contain approximately 94,000 clones, under 95% of them singletons. The input for sequencing was CD4+ or CD8+ T cells sorted from blood, taken in a trial of the OX40 agonist ivuxolimab. These receptors were collected from an adult with an advanced solid tumor such as melanoma, head and neck, liver or kidney cancer.

The chain employs TRBV5-5 and TRBJ1-1; D is perhaps TRBD1 (5 bases). Germline V gives CDR1 SGHKS, CDR2 YYEKEE (reference sequence). This CDR3 comprises 13 residues. Trimming stripped 1 base from V and 7 bases from J, with 11 bases between. The CDR3 DNA reads as TGTGCCAGCAGCTTGTATGTGCAGGGTGAAGCTTTCTTT. Translated, it gives CASSLYVQGEAFF. Full variable domain (rest looked up from reference TRBV5-5 and TRBJ1-1): DAGVTQSPTHLIKTRGQQVTLRCSPISGHKSVSWYQQVLGQGPQFIFQYYEKEERGRGNFPDRFSARQFPNYSSELNVNALLLGDSALYLCASSLYVQGEAFFGQGTRLTVV.

The chain carries TRBV5-6 and TRBJ1-6; D unclear. CDR1 and CDR2 from the germline V gene are SGHDT and YYEEEE. This CDR3 is built from 14 residues. Between the trimmed V and J ends, which lost 3 bases and 8 bases, there was a span of 12 bases. For the CDR3, the DNA is TGTGCCAGCAGCTCCGAGACCATGGATTCACCCCTCCACTTT. Amino acid sequence: CASSSETMDSPLHF.

V usage is TRBV10-2 and J usage is TRBJ2-1, with D possibly called TRBD1 or TRBD2 (6 bases each). The CDR3 totals 15 residues. Germline values: CDR1 WSHSY, CDR2 SAAADI. Trimming removed 7 bases at V and 3 bases at J, with 16 bases between. The CDR3 loop is CASMQGLAVYNEQFF. Written as DNA, the CDR3 is TGCGCCAGCATGCAGGGGTTAGCGGTCTACAATGAGCAGTTCTTC.

The V gene is TRBV5-1, the J gene TRBJ2-1; weak D call: TRBD2 (6 bases). Germline values: CDR1 SGHRS, CDR2 YFSETQ. The ends were cut back, 4 bases at V and 8 bases at J, with 19 bases in the middle. This CDR3 spans 15 amino acids. CDR3 in amino acids: CASSNRDSLRDEQFF. CDR3 bases: TGCGCCAGCAGCAACCGGGACTCACTCAGGGATGAGCAGTTCTTC.

This chain uses TRBV27 with TRBJ2-3, with TRBD2 as a possible D gene (5 bases). The length of the CDR3 is 13 residues. V was clipped by 4 bases and J by 6 bases, with 11 bases between them. Germline loops: CDR1 MNHEY, CDR2 SMNVEV (reference sequence). CDR3 DNA sequence: TGTGCCAGCAGTTCCTCGGACTTCGATACGCAGTATTTT. Protein product: CASSSSDFDTQYF.

The chain links TRBV11-3 to TRBJ2-7, with a tentative D call TRBD1 (6 bases). The CDR3 is made up of 15 amino acids. CDR1 SGHNT and CDR2 YENEEA come from the germline V gene. The V end was cut by 3 bases, the J end by 2 bases, with 14 bases between. As DNA, the CDR3 is TGTGCCAGCAGCTTTGCCGGGACAAAAGCCTACGAGCAGTACTTC. Translated, it gives CASSFAGTKAYEQYF.

This clone has only one observation. V usage is TRBV7-2 and J usage is TRBJ2-7, with D perhaps TRBD1 or TRBD2 (5 bases each). This CDR3 contains 12 residues. Trimming stripped 3 bases from V and 7 bases from J, with 10 bases between. Germline values: CDR1 SGHTA, CDR2 FQGNSA. The CDR3 region has the DNA TGTGCCAGCAGCTTGGGGGTGAGGGAGCAGTACTTC. Its translation is CASSLGVREQYF.

The chain recombines TRBV28 with TRBJ1-1; D is unresolved. Germline loops: CDR1 MDHEN, CDR2 SYDVKM. Trimming removed 9 bases from V and 0 bases from J, with 11 bases in between. The CDR3 totals 13 residues. Here the CDR3 reads CASRGFMNTEAFF. The CDR3 nucleotides are TGTGCCAGTCGGGGATTCATGAACACTGAAGCTTTCTTT.

The chain uses TRBV7-2 and TRBJ1-2; D gene uncertain. The V gene lost 1 base and the J gene lost 4 bases, with 7 bases spanning the gap. CDR3 length: 13 amino acids. Germline V gives CDR1 SGHTA, CDR2 FQGNSA. The CDR3 sequence is CASSLGRLYGYTF. The DNA of the CDR3 is TGTGCCAGCAGCTTAGGGCGGCTCTATGGCTACACCTTC.

This chain links TRBV11-3 with TRBJ2-3, with TRBD2 matching over 9 bases. Germline lookup yields CDR1 SGHNT and CDR2 YENEEA. The CDR3 sequence is 16 residues long. V was clipped by 1 base and J by 2 bases; unmatched bases: 4. The DNA of the CDR3 is TGTGCCAGCAGCTTAGGACTAGCGGAGCTCACAGATACGCAGTATTTT. The encoded protein is CASSLGLAELTDTQYF.

V gene TRBV4-2 combines with J gene TRBJ1-5; weak D call: TRBD1 (5 bases). V was pared by 0 bases and J by 0 bases, with 12 bases between. This CDR3 is 17 amino acids long. Germline CDR1 LGHNA, CDR2 YNFKEQ. The CDR3 DNA reads TGTGCCAGCAGCCAAGATCCCGACAGCGATAGCAATCAGCCCCAGCATTTT. Translated, it gives CASSQDPDSDSNQPQHF.

The J gene is TRBJ1-4, the V gene TRBV6-1; 8 nucleotides agree with TRBD1. V lost 7 bases, J lost 7 bases, and 8 bases stayed unmatched. Germline V lookup: CDR1 MNHNS, CDR2 SASEGT. This CDR3 spans 14 amino acids. DNA for the CDR3: TGTGCCAGCACCTTGACAGGGGCGGTTGAAAAACTGTTTTTT. Its translation is CASTLTGAVEKLFF.

The chain combines TRBV7-2 with TRBJ2-2; D is unclear. The V end was cut by 1 base, the J end by 8 bases, with 17 bases between. CDR3 size: 16 residues. CDR1 and CDR2 (germline): SGHTA, FQGNSA. The CDR3 spells CASSLDSAAIGGELFF. The CDR3 nucleotides read TGTGCCAGCAGCTTAGACTCCGCAGCCATAGGGGGGGAGCTGTTTTTT.